These 27 T cell receptor beta chains originate from one sample sequenced in a study of PD-L1 blockade in urothelial cancer. Time point in this sample: pretreatment peripheral blood. Produced via immunoSEQ multiplex PCR; TCRdb's table is partial and in-frame only. The table lists tens of thousands of clones, 80% to 85% of them singletons. Sequenced material: PBMCs, taken around atezolizumab (anti-PD-L1) treatment. These receptor sequences come from a man in his sixties with urothelial cancer.

The gene calls are TRBV28 and TRBJ2-5; D may be TRBD1 (6 bases). The CDR3 extends over 16 amino acids. Trimming took off 4 bases at V and 0 bases at J, with 15 bases between the two ends. Germline CDR1 is MDHEN and CDR2 is SYDVKM. CDR3 loop: CASSSSRGRDQETQYF. In DNA, the CDR3 is TGTGCCAGCAGTTCAAGCAGGGGTCGGGACCAAGAGACCCAGTACTTC.

The V call is TRBV4-3, the J call TRBJ2-1; TRBD2 aligns across 14 bases. The junction had 5 bases not matched to a gene; V was cut back by 3 bases and J by 1 base. The CDR3 length is 18 residues. In germline, CDR1 is LGHNA, CDR2 YSLEER. The CDR3 sequence is CASSQGTSGRGSYNEQFF. The CDR3 coding sequence is TGCGCCAGCAGCCAGGGGACTAGCGGGAGAGGGTCCTACAATGAGCAGTTCTTC.

The chain joins TRBV27 to TRBJ2-2, with 12 bases aligning to TRBD2. This CDR3 is built from 19 residues. The germline gives CDR1 MNHEY, CDR2 SMNVEV (reference sequence). V shed 5 bases, J shed 3 bases, and the junction held 13 bases outside the gene matches. The CDR3 sequence: CASSHYSSGGASYTGELFF. In nucleotides, the CDR3 is TGTGCCAGCAGTCACTACTCTAGCGGGGGGGCCTCGTACACCGGGGAGCTGTTTTTT.

This sequence joins TRBV14 and TRBJ2-5; 7 nucleotides line up with TRBD1. V trimming: 0 bases; J trimming: 5 bases; junction bases outside the gene matches: 6. CDR1 and CDR2 (germline): SGHDN, FVKESK. This CDR3 region has 15 residues. CDR3 sequence (DNA): TGTGCCAGCAGCCAAGAAGGGCAGGGGGACGAGACCCAGTACTTC. As protein: CASSQEGQGDETQYF.

The chain links TRBV14 to TRBJ2-7, with TRBD2 matching 10 bases. The CDR3 has 15 amino acids. The V and J ends lost 1 base and 3 bases, in that order; junction bases with no gene match: 3. Per germline, CDR1 SGHDN and CDR2 FVKESK. This CDR3 is CASSQASGRGYEQYF. CDR3 DNA: TGTGCCAGCAGCCAAGCTAGCGGGAGAGGCTACGAGCAGTACTTC.

The chain combines TRBV7-9 with TRBJ1-4; D is unclear. Looked up from germline, CDR1 is SEHNR and CDR2 is FQNEAQ (reference sequence). With 2 bases removed from V and 5 bases from J, the gap between germline ends came to 12 bases. CDR3 length equals 15 residues. The CDR3 DNA follows: TGTGCCAGCAGCTTATCGGGTGACCTGAATGAAAAACTGTTTTTT. Its protein product is CASSLSGDLNEKLFF. The full variable domain, with the rest looked up from reference TRBV7-9 and TRBJ1-4, is DTGVSQNPRHKITKRGQNVTFRCDPISEHNRLYWYRQTLGQGPEFLTYFQNEAQLEKSRLLSDRFSAERPKGSFSTLEIQRTEQGDSAMYLCASSLSGDLNEKLFFGSGTQLSVL.

This chain uses TRBV7-2 with TRBJ2-7, with D possibly matching TRBD1 (5 bases). V lost 3 bases and J lost 2, with 11 bases in between. Germline-derived CDR1 and CDR2 are SGHTA and FQGNSA. The CDR3 runs to 14 residues. The CDR3 sequence: CASSFQDITYEQYF. CDR3 coding DNA: TGTGCCAGCAGCTTCCAGGACATCACCTACGAGCAGTACTTC. Looking up the rest from reference TRBV7-2 and TRBJ2-7 gives the full variable domain: GAGVSQSPSNKVTEKGKDVELRCDPISGHTALYWYRQSLGQGLEFLIYFQGNSAPDKSGLPSDRFSAERTGGSVSTLTIQRTQQEDSAVYLCASSFQDITYEQYFGPGTRLTVT.

This chain joins TRBV7-2 and TRBJ2-3, with 7 nucleotides matching TRBD1. V lost 0 bases, J lost 4 bases, and 7 bases stayed unmatched. This CDR3 is built from 16 residues. Germline lookup yields CDR1 SGHTA and CDR2 FQGNSA. The CDR3 region is CASSLAGNQGADTQYF. The CDR3 bases are TGTGCCAGCAGCTTAGCAGGAAACCAGGGGGCAGATACGCAGTATTTT.

This clone appeared a single time. This chain connects TRBV7-9 to TRBJ2-7; 10 nucleotides match TRBD2. With V trimmed by 5 bases and J by 5 bases, 6 bases remained unmatched. Germline lookup yields CDR1 SEHNR and CDR2 FQNEAQ (reference sequence). This CDR3 has 14 amino acids. The CDR3 loop reads CASSLSGGVNEQYF. The CDR3 DNA sequence: TGTGCCAGCAGCCTAAGCGGGGGGGTCAACGAGCAGTACTTC.

The genes are TRBV13 and TRBJ2-1; TRBD1 matches 12 bases. Germline lookup yields CDR1 PRHDT and CDR2 FYEKMQ (reference sequence). V lost 5 bases to trimming and J lost 8 bases; unmatched junction nucleotides: 7. The CDR3 has 15 amino acids. CDR3 amino acids: CASSPPGQGAHEQFF. For the CDR3, the DNA is TGTGCCAGCAGCCCTCCGGGACAGGGGGCGCATGAGCAGTTCTTC. Full variable domain (missing parts from reference TRBV13 and TRBJ2-1): AAGVIQSPRHLIKEKRETATLKCYPIPRHDTVYWYQQGPGQDPQFLISFYEKMQSDKGSIPDRFSAQQFSDYHSELNMSSLELGDSALYFCASSPPGQGAHEQFFGPGTRLTVL.

This chain uses TRBV7-3 with TRBJ2-5, with TRBD2 identical over 8 bases. Germline-derived CDR1 and CDR2 are SGHTA and FQGTGA. The CDR3 sequence is 15 residues long. The V and J ends lost 2 bases and 6 bases, in that order; junction bases with no gene match: 8. CDR3 sequence (DNA): TGTGCCAGCAGCTTAGTCGGGGGGGCGGAGAAGACCCAGTACTTC. Its translation is CASSLVGGAEKTQYF. The full variable domain, rest sourced from reference TRBV7-3 and TRBJ2-5, is GAGVSQTPSNKVTEKGKYVELRCDPISGHTALYWYRQSLGQGPEFLIYFQGTGAADDSGLPNDRFFAVRPEGSVSTLKIQRTERGDSAVYLCASSLVGGAEKTQYFGPGTRLLVL.

This clone was observed a handful of times. This chain connects TRBV2 to TRBJ1-1; tentatively, D is TRBD1 (6 bases). Germline CDR1 is SNHLY and CDR2 is FYNNEI. The CDR3 totals 14 residues. The V and J ends lost 6 bases and 3 bases respectively, with 14 bases between them. CDR3 region: CASSPGAGDTEAFF. The CDR3 DNA follows: TGTGCCAGCAGCCCAGGGGCTGGGGACACTGAAGCTTTCTTT.

The chain uses TRBV7-2 and TRBJ2-7; no definite D call. V shed 1 base and J shed 4 bases, with 8 bases lying between them. The CDR3 consists of 13 residues. Germline CDR1 SGHTA, CDR2 FQGNSA. The CDR3: CASSLDRRYEQYF. The CDR3 DNA is TGTGCCAGCAGCTTAGACCGCAGATACGAGCAGTACTTC.

The chain recombines TRBV7-3 with TRBJ2-5, with 10 bases identical to TRBD2. V lost 2 bases to trimming and J lost 4 bases; unmatched junction nucleotides: 1. Germline CDR1 is SGHTA and CDR2 is FQGTGA. The length of the CDR3 is 14 residues. CDR3 amino acids: CASSLGTSAETQYF. The CDR3 region has the DNA TGTGCCAGCAGCTTAGGGACTAGCGCAGAGACCCAGTACTTC.

J is TRBJ2-7 and V is TRBV6-6; possible D gene TRBD2, 6 bases. The CDR3 has 13 amino acids. Trimming pared 7 bases from V and 2 bases from J, leaving 12 bases between. In germline, CDR1 is MNHNY, CDR2 SVGAGI (reference sequence). CDR3 sequence reads: CASTGGPTYEQYF. As DNA, the CDR3 is TGTGCCAGCACCGGGGGACCAACCTACGAGCAGTACTTC.

This clone was found a few times. Other DNA sequences from this sample encode an identical CDR3 as well. The chain carries TRBV5-1 and TRBJ1-5; 8 bases match TRBD1. The CDR3 is 15 residues long. CDR1 and CDR2 from the germline V gene are SGHRS and YFSETQ. V gave up 4 bases and J gave up 2 bases; unmatched junction bases: 5. CDR3: CASSAGQGGNQPQHF. The CDR3 DNA follows: TGCGCCAGCAGCGCCGGACAGGGCGGCAATCAGCCCCAGCATTTT.

This clone was seen a single time. The V gene is TRBV6-1, the J gene TRBJ1-1; no definite D call. Germline CDR1 MNHNS, CDR2 SASEGT. The CDR3 sequence is 13 residues long. The V and J ends lost 6 bases and 4 bases respectively, with 12 bases between them. The CDR3 region is CASSPRLGTEAFF. The DNA of the CDR3 is TGTGCCAGCAGCCCTAGACTAGGCACTGAAGCTTTCTTT.

The rearrangement links TRBV6-5 to TRBJ2-1; 9 nucleotides line up with TRBD2. The CDR3 contains 15 residues. V was clipped by 6 bases and J by 0 bases; unmatched bases: 3. The germline V gene has CDR1 MNHEY and CDR2 SVGAGI. CDR3 residues: CASSPSGASYNEQFF. CDR3 DNA: TGTGCCAGCAGCCCTAGCGGGGCCTCCTACAATGAGCAGTTCTTC.

V is TRBV6-5 and J is TRBJ2-1, with 9 nucleotides matching TRBD2. Trimming cost V 4 bases and J 4 bases; bases outside gene matches: 8. Germline CDR1 reads MNHEY; CDR2 reads SVGAGI. CDR3 length: 16 residues. CDR3 DNA: TGTGCCAGCAGTTCGTTGTTCAGCGGGGGGTACAATGAGCAGTTCTTC. It codes for CASSSLFSGGYNEQFF.

This chain uses TRBV7-2 with TRBJ2-3; 9 bases line up with TRBD1. V lost 5 bases and J lost 2; bases outside the gene matches: 5. CDR1 and CDR2 from the germline V gene are SGHTA and FQGNSA. The CDR3 contains 15 residues. CDR3 loop: CASSPGTGNTDTQYF. CDR3 coding DNA: TGTGCCAGCAGCCCCGGGACAGGGAACACAGATACGCAGTATTTT.

The chain is built from TRBV30 and TRBJ1-1; D might be TRBD1 (6 bases). Germline lookup yields CDR1 GTSNPN and CDR2 SVGIG (reference sequence). Trimming took 3 bases from V and 6 from J, leaving 26 bases between them. The CDR3 consists of 17 residues. The CDR3 spells CAWSTNRGGARGAEAFF. CDR3 DNA sequence: TGTGCCTGGAGCACCAACCGCGGGGGGGCCCGAGGGGCTGAAGCTTTCTTT.

This chain uses TRBV4-1 with TRBJ1-2, with 8 bases lining up with TRBD1. The ends lost 1 base at V and 8 bases at J; junction bases unmatched: 6. This CDR3 comprises 14 residues. CDR1 MGHRA and CDR2 YSYEKL come from the germline V gene. The CDR3 region is CASSQAFPGGGYTF. The CDR3, as DNA: TGCGCCAGCAGCCAAGCCTTTCCAGGGGGCGGCTACACCTTC.

The chain is built from TRBV7-3 and TRBJ1-3; the D gene is possibly TRBD1 (6 bases). The V end lost 4 bases, the J end lost 4 bases, and 11 bases lay between the germline ends. CDR3 length equals 14 residues. Germline CDR1 reads SGHTA; CDR2 reads FQGTGA. CDR3 DNA sequence: TGTGCCAGCAGCTCGCCGGGGGGCGGAAACACCATATATTTT. It yields the protein CASSSPGGGNTIYF.

This chain connects TRBV10-3 to TRBJ1-2; 9 nucleotides agree with TRBD1. Germline-derived CDR1 and CDR2 are ENHRY and SYGVKD. There are 15 residues in the CDR3. Trimming cost V 10 bases and J 4 bases; bases outside gene matches: 13. The CDR3 here is CATEGQGGRVYGYTF. CDR3 sequence (DNA): TGTGCCACCGAGGGACAGGGAGGAAGGGTCTATGGCTACACCTTC.

This rearrangement joins TRBV6-6 to TRBJ2-3, with 7 nucleotides matching TRBD2. The trim removed 4 bases at V and 0 bases at J, leaving 4 bases unmatched. The CDR3 runs to 15 residues. Per the germline V gene, CDR1 is MNHNY and CDR2 is SVGAGI (reference sequence). CDR3 sequence (DNA): TGTGCCAGCAGTTTCTCCGGGGGGAGCACAGATACGCAGTATTTT. This translates into CASSFSGGSTDTQYF.

This clone was detected only once. V is TRBV9 and J is TRBJ1-3; D gene unclear. CDR3 length: 18 residues. The V end was cut by 3 bases, the J end by 0 bases, with 19 bases between. Germline lookup yields CDR1 SGDLS and CDR2 YYNGEE. DNA for the CDR3: TGTGCCAGCAGCGCGGTCCCCATGACACGCTACTCTGGAAACACCATATATTTT. Its translation is CASSAVPMTRYSGNTIYF.

J is TRBJ2-5 and V is TRBV13; 7 nucleotides line up with TRBD1. Germline V gene data show CDR1 as PRHDT and CDR2 as FYEKMQ (reference sequence). V trimming: 3 bases; J trimming: 1 base; junction bases outside the gene matches: 2. The CDR3 length is 14 residues. CDR3 in amino acids: CASSFRTGQETQYF. DNA of the CDR3: TGTGCCAGCAGCTTCCGGACAGGCCAAGAGACCCAGTACTTC. Variable domain in full (rest from reference TRBV13 and TRBJ2-5): AAGVIQSPRHLIKEKRETATLKCYPIPRHDTVYWYQQGPGQDPQFLISFYEKMQSDKGSIPDRFSAQQFSDYHSELNMSSLELGDSALYFCASSFRTGQETQYFGPGTRLLVL.